Presented here are 24 T cell receptor beta chains from one specimen sequenced in a study of T cells in tuberculosis. Profiled with immunoSEQ multiplex PCR; TCRdb holds only in-frame clones, not every one. Of roughly 44,000 clones listed, over 90% were seen once; the top ten hold over 6.5%. The sample was PBMCs. Every receptor here comes from a donor between 10 and 29 years old with latent tuberculosis or without tuberculosis infection.

The chain recombines TRBV18 with TRBJ1-1; possible D gene TRBD1, 5 bases. CDR1 is KGHSH, CDR2 LQKENI, per germline. V lost 1 base to trimming and J lost 1 base, with 13 bases between them. The CDR3 runs 16 residues. The CDR3 bases are TGTGCCAGCTCACCACAGAGGACCAGGGCGAACACTGAAGCTTTCTTT. Translation: CASSPQRTRANTEAFF.

The count of this clone is one. The CDR3 nucleotides are TGTGCCAGCAGCCCTATTGGACAGGGAGACTATGGCTACACCTTC. It specifies CASSPIGQGDYGYTF. The chain uses TRBV11-2 and TRBJ1-2, with TRBD1 matching over 8 bases. CDR1 and CDR2 from the germline V gene are SGHAT and FQNNGV. Losses at the gene ends were 5 bases for V and 3 bases for J; bases not matched to a gene: 8. This CDR3 comprises 15 residues.

J is TRBJ1-4 and V is TRBV30, with 11 bases lining up with TRBD1. V shed 2 bases and J 8 bases; nucleotides not matched to a gene: 4. The CDR3 loop spans 14 amino acids. CDR1 and CDR2 from the germline V gene are GTSNPN and SVGIG (reference sequence). CDR3 residues: CAWSRTGGSEKLFF. The CDR3 DNA reads TGTGCCTGGAGTAGGACAGGGGGCTCGGAAAAACTGTTTTTT.

The J gene is TRBJ2-1, the V gene TRBV28; maybe TRBD2 (5 bases). This CDR3 has 17 amino acids. V was clipped by 7 bases and J by 7 bases, with 26 bases between them. Germline CDR1 is MDHEN and CDR2 is SYDVKM. In DNA form, the CDR3 reads TGTGCCAGCACCACCCCTCGCGGGCCTCCTTTTTTGAATGAGCAGTTCTTC. Amino acid sequence: CASTTPRGPPFLNEQFF.

V and J are TRBV19 and TRBJ2-4; D is undetermined. This CDR3 has 14 amino acids. V shed 1 base and J shed 0 bases, with 4 bases lying between them. Germline values: CDR1 LNHDA, CDR2 SQIVND (reference sequence). Here the CDR3 DNA reads TGTGCCAGTAGTATAGGGCTAGCCAAAAACATTCAGTACTTC. It is translated as CASSIGLAKNIQYF.

This clone was counted once. This chain joins TRBV9 and TRBJ1-1; 7 positions match TRBD1. The CDR3 totals 14 residues. V shed 2 bases and J 6 bases; nucleotides not matched to a gene: 7. Germline CDR1 reads SGDLS; CDR2 reads YYNGEE. In DNA, the CDR3 is TGTGCCAGCAGCGTCTATAGGGACAGCTCTGAAGCTTTCTTT. This gives the protein CASSVYRDSSEAFF.

This clone appeared a single time. J is TRBJ1-1 and V is TRBV18; unclear D gene. Germline lookup yields CDR1 KGHSH and CDR2 LQKENI. V gave up 3 bases and J gave up 1 base, with 9 bases separating them. This CDR3 has 14 amino acids. The CDR3 here is CASSPRGQNTEAFF. The CDR3 region has the DNA TGTGCCAGCTCACCGAGAGGCCAGAACACTGAAGCTTTCTTT.

The chain combines TRBV7-2 with TRBJ2-7, with a tentative D call TRBD2 (6 bases). With 2 bases removed from V and 6 bases from J, the gap between germline ends came to 8 bases. Germline CDR1 and CDR2: SGHTA and FQGNSA. The CDR3 runs 12 residues. The CDR3 reads CASSLFGGEQYF. In DNA form, the CDR3 reads TGTGCCAGCAGCTTATTCGGGGGCGAGCAGTACTTC. The whole variable domain, filled in from reference TRBV7-2 and TRBJ2-7, reads GAGVSQSPSNKVTEKGKDVELRCDPISGHTALYWYRQSLGQGLEFLIYFQGNSAPDKSGLPSDRFSAERTGGSVSTLTIQRTQQEDSAVYLCASSLFGGEQYFGPGTRLTVT.

The J gene is TRBJ2-7, the V gene TRBV27, with D possibly TRBD2 on 5 matching bases. The V gene lost 5 bases and the J gene lost 2 bases, with 13 bases spanning the gap. The CDR3 has 14 residues. Germline V gives CDR1 MNHEY, CDR2 SMNVEV (reference sequence). CDR3 sequence (DNA): TGTGCCAGCAGTCCCCTGGACGGGGCCTACGAGCAGTACTTC. This gives the protein CASSPLDGAYEQYF.

The rearrangement links TRBV7-2 to TRBJ1-2; TRBD1 matches 8 bases. This CDR3 comprises 17 residues. The trim removed 1 base at V and 4 bases at J, leaving 11 bases unmatched. Germline CDR1 and CDR2: SGHTA and FQGNSA. CDR3 protein: CASSLVSSGGAGYGYTF. In DNA form, the CDR3 reads TGTGCCAGCAGCTTAGTTTCATCAGGGGGCGCCGGCTATGGCTACACCTTC.

In this sample, this clone turned up once. J is TRBJ1-1 and V is TRBV7-8, with D unclear. The CDR3 runs to 13 residues. From germline, CDR1 is SGHVS and CDR2 FQNEAQ. V was trimmed by 3 bases and J by 3 bases, leaving 8 bases between them. CDR3 DNA sequence: TGTGCCAGCAGCTTGATCCGGGACACTGAAGCTTTCTTT. Its translation is CASSLIRDTEAFF. Based on the CDR3 plus reference TRBV7-8 and TRBJ1-1, the full variable domain is GAGVSQSPRYKVAKRGQDVALRCDPISGHVSLFWYQQALGQGPEFLTYFQNEAQLDKSGLPSDRFFAERPEGSVSTLKIQRTQQEDSAVYLCASSLIRDTEAFFGQGTRLTVV.

The V gene is TRBV29-1, the J gene TRBJ2-2, with D tentatively TRBD1 (5 bases). CDR3 size: 15 residues. Trimming cost V 3 bases and J 0 bases, with 11 bases left between them. The V gene's germline CDR1 is SQVTM and CDR2 ANQGSEA. The CDR3 loop is CSVEVGAANTGELFF. DNA for the CDR3: TGCAGCGTTGAGGTTGGGGCCGCGAACACCGGGGAGCTGTTTTTT.

The gene calls are TRBV7-2 and TRBJ1-3; D unresolved. This CDR3 region has 14 residues. The ends were cut back, 8 bases at V and 0 bases at J, with 11 bases in the middle. Germline-derived CDR1 and CDR2 are SGHTA and FQGNSA. CDR3 protein: CASGSLTSGNTIYF. CDR3 DNA sequence: TGTGCCAGCGGGAGTCTAACCTCTGGAAACACCATATATTTT.

The chain carries TRBV6-1 and TRBJ2-7; weak D call: TRBD2 (6 bases). Germline V gives CDR1 MNHNS, CDR2 SASEGT. The V end was cut by 6 bases, the J end by 5 bases, with 14 bases between. The CDR3 length is 13 residues. The CDR3 is CASRDSGENEQYF. For the CDR3, the DNA is TGTGCCAGCAGGGATTCGGGGGAGAACGAGCAGTACTTC.

The genes are TRBV19 and TRBJ2-7, with 9 bases matching TRBD2. This CDR3 is built from 15 residues. V dropped 3 bases and J dropped 3; count of bases not matched to a gene: 6. Germline V gene lookup returns CDR1 LNHDA and CDR2 SQIVND (reference sequence). CDR3 amino acids: CASSMGSGSIYEQYF. The CDR3 DNA reads as TGTGCCAGTAGTATGGGTAGCGGGAGTATCTACGAGCAGTACTTC.

The genes are TRBV30 and TRBJ1-2; 7 bases fit TRBD1. The germline gives CDR1 GTSNPN, CDR2 SVGIG (reference sequence). With 0 bases clipped from V and 7 bases from J, the junction kept 8 bases outside the gene matches. CDR3 size: 14 residues. CDR3 DNA: TGTGCCTGGAGTGTCGTAAGGGGGCGAGGTGGCTACACCTTC. This translates into CAWSVVRGRGGYTF.

The J gene is TRBJ2-2, the V gene TRBV4-1, with a weak D call TRBD1 (5 bases). V gave up 3 bases and J gave up 1 base, with 9 bases separating them. Germline values: CDR1 MGHRA, CDR2 YSYEKL. This CDR3 is 15 amino acids long. The CDR3 nucleotides are TGCGCCAGCAGCCAGGGGCGGCAGAACACCGGGGAGCTGTTTTTT. The encoded protein is CASSQGRQNTGELFF.

The rearrangement uses TRBV7-9 and TRBJ2-1, with 7 nucleotides matching TRBD2. CDR1 is SEHNR and CDR2 is FQNEAQ in the germline V gene (reference sequence). J was trimmed by 0 bases and V by 3 bases; bases with no gene match: 8. The CDR3 loop spans 17 amino acids. DNA for the CDR3: TGTGCCAGCAGCTTGCGTCTAGCGGAAAGCTCCTACAATGAGCAGTTCTTC. This codes for CASSLRLAESSYNEQFF.

This chain uses TRBV7-8 with TRBJ2-1; D possibly corresponds to TRBD1 (5 bases). Germline CDR1 reads SGHVS; CDR2 reads FQNEAQ. The CDR3 contains 16 residues. Between the trimmed V and J ends, which lost 4 bases and 6 bases, there was a span of 19 bases. CDR3: CASSSIGRLTGNEQFF. CDR3 bases: TGTGCCAGCAGCTCTATAGGCCGATTAACAGGCAATGAGCAGTTCTTC.

Written as DNA, the CDR3 is TGTGCCAGCAGTGAGTCTTATAGGGGCCTAAGCTCCTACGAGCAGTACTTC. This translates into CASSESYRGLSSYEQYF. The gene calls are TRBV25-1 and TRBJ2-7, with a tentative D call TRBD1 (5 bases). CDR1 is MGHDK, CDR2 SYGVNS, per germline. The CDR3 is made up of 17 amino acids. V was clipped by 3 bases and J by 0 bases, with 18 bases between them.

This chain joins TRBV29-1 and TRBJ1-1; 11 nucleotides align to TRBD1. This CDR3 is built from 13 residues. V gave up 7 bases and J gave up 4 bases; unmatched junction bases: 5. Germline V gives CDR1 SQVTM, CDR2 ANQGSEA. DNA of the CDR3: TGCAGCGCCTCCGGGACAGGGGGCACTGAAGCTTTCTTT. Amino acid sequence: CSASGTGGTEAFF. Looking up the rest from reference TRBV29-1 and TRBJ1-1 gives the full variable domain: SAVISQKPSRDICQRGTSLTIQCQVDSQVTMMFWYRQQPGQSLTLIATANQGSEATYESGFVIDKFPISRPNLTFSTLTVSNMSPEDSSIYLCSASGTGGTEAFFGQGTRLTVV.

This clone was seen a single time. V usage is TRBV18 and J usage is TRBJ2-7, with TRBD1 matching 8 bases. The trim removed 1 base at V and 5 bases at J, leaving 7 bases unmatched. The CDR3 runs to 15 residues. Germline values: CDR1 KGHSH, CDR2 LQKENI. The CDR3 is CASSPRSDRDNEQYF. CDR3 DNA sequence: TGTGCCAGCTCACCACGATCGGACAGGGACAACGAGCAGTACTTC.

The CDR3 loop reads CASSTDTGKMNTEAFF. DNA for the CDR3: TGTGCCAGCAGCACCGACACAGGGAAGATGAACACTGAAGCTTTCTTT. The genes are TRBV9 and TRBJ1-1, with D perhaps matching TRBD1 (6 bases). V dropped 4 bases and J dropped 0 bases, with 16 bases sitting between them. Germline V gene lookup returns CDR1 SGDLS and CDR2 YYNGEE. CDR3 size: 16 residues.

The chain is built from TRBV13 and TRBJ1-3; D remains unclear. The V end lost 5 bases, the J end lost 4 bases, and 9 bases lay between the germline ends. This CDR3 spans 13 amino acids. Germline loops: CDR1 PRHDT, CDR2 FYEKMQ (reference sequence). The CDR3 DNA follows: TGTGCCAGCAGCCCACCCGAGGGAAACACCATATATTTT. Translation gives CASSPPEGNTIYF.